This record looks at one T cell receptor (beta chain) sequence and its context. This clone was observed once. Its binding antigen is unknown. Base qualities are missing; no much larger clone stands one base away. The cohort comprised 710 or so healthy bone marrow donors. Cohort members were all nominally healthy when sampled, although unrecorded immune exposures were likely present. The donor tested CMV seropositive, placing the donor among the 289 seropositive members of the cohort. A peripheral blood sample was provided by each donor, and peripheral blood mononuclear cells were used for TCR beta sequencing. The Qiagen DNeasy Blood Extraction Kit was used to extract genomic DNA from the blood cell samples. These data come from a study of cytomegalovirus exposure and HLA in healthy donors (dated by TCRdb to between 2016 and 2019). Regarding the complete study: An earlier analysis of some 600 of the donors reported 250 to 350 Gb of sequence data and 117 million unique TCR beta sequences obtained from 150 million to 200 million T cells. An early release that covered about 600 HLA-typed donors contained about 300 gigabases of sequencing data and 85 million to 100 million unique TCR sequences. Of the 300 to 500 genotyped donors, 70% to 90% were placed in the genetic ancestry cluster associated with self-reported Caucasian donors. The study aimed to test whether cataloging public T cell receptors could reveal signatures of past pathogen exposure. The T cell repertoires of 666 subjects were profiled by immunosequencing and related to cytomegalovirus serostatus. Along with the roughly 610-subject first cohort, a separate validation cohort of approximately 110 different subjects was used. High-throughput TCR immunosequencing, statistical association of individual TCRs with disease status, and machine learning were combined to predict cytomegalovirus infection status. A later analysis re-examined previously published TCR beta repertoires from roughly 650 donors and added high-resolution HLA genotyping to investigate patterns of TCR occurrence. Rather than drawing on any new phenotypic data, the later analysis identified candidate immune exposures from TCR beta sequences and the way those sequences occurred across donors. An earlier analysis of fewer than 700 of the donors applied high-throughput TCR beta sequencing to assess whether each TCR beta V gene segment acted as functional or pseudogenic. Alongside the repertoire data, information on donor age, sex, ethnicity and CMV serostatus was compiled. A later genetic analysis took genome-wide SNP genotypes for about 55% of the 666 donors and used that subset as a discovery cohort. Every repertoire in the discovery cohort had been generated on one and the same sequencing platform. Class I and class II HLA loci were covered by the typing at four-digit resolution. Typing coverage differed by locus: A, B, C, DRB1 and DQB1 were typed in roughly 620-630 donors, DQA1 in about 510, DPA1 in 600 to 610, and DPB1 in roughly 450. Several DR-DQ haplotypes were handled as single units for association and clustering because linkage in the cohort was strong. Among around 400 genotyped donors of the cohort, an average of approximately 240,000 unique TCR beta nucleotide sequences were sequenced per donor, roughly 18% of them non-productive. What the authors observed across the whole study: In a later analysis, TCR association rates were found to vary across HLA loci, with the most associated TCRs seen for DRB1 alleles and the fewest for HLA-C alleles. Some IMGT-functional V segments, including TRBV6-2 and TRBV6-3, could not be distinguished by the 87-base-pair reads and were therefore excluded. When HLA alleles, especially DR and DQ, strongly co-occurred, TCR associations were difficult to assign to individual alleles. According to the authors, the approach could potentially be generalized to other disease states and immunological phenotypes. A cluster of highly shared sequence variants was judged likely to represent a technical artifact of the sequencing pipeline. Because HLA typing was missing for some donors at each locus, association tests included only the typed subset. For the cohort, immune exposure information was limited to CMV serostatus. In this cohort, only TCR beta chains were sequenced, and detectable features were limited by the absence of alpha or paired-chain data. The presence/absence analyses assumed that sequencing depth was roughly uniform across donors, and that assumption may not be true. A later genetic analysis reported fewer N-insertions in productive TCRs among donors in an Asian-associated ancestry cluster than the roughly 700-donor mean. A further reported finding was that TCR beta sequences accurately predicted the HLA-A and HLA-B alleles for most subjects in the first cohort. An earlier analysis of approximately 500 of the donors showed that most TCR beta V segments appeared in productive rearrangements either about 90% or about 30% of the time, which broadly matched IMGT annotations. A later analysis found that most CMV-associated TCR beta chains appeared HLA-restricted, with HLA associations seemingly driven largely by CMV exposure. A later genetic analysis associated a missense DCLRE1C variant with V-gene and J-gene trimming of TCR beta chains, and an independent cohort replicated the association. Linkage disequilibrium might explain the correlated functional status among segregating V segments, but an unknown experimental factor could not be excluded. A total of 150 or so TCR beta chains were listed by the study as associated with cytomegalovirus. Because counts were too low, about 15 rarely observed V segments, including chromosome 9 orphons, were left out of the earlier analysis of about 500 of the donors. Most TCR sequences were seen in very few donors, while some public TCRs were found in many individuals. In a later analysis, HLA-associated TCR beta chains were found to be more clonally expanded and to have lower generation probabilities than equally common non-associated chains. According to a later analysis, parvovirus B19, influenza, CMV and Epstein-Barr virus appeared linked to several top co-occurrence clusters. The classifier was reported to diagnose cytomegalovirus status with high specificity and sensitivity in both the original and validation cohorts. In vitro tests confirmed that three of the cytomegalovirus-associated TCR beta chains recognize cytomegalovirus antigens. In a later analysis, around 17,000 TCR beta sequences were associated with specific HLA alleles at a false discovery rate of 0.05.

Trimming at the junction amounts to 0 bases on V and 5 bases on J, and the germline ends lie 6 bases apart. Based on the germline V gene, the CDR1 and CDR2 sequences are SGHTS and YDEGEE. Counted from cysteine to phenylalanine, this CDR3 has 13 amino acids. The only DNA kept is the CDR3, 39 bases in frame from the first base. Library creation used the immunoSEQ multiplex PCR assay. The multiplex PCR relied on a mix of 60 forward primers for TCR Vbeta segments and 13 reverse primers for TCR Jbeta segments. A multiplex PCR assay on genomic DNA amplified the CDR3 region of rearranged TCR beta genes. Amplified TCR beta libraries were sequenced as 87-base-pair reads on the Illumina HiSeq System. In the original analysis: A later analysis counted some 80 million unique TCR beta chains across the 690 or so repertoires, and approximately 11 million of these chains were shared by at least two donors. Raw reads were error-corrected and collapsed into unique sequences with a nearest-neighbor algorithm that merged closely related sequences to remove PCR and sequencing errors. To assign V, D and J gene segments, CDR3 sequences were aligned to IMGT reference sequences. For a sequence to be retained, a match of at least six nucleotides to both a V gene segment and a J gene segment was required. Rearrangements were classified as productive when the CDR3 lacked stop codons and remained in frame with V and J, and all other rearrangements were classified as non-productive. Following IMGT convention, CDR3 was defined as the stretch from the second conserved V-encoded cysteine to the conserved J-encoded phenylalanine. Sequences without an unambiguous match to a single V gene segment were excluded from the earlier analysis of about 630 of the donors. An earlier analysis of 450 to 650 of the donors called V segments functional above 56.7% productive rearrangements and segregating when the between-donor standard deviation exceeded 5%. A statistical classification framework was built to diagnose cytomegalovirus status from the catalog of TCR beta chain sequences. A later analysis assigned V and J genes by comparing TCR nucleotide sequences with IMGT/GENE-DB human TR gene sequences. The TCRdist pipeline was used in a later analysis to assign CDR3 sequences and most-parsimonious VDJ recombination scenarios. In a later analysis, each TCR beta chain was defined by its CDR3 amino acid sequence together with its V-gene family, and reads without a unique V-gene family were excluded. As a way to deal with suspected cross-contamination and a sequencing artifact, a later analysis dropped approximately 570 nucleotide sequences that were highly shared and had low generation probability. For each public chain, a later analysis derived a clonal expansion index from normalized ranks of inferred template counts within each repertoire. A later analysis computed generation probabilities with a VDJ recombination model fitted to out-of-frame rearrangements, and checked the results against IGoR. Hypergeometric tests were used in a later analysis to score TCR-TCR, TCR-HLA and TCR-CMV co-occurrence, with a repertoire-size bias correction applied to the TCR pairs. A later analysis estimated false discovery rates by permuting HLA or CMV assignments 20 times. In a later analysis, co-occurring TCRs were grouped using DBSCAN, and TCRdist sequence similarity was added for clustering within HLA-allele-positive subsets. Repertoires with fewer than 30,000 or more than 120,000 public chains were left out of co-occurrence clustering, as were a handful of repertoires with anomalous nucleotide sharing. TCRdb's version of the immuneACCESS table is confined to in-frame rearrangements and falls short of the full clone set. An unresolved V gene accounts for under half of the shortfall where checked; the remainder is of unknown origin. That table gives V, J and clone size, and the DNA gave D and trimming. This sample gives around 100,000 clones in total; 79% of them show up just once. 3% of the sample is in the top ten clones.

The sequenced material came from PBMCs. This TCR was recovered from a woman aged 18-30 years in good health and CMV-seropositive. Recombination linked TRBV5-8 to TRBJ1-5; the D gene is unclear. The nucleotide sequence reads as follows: TGTGCCAGCAGCTTGGGGGAGGATCAGCCCCAGCATTTT. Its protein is CASSLGEDQPQHF.